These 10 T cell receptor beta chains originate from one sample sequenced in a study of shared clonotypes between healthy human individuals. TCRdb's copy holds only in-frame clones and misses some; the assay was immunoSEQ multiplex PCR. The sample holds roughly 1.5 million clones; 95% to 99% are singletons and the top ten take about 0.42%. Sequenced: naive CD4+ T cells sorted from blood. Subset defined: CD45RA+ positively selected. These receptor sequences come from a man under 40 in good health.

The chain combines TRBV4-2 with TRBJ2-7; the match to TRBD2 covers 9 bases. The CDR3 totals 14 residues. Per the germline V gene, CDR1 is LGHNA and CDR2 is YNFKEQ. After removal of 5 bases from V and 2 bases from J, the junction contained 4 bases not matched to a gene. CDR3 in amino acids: CASSSTSGPYEQYF. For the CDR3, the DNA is TGTGCCAGCAGCTCAACTAGCGGGCCCTACGAGCAGTACTTC.

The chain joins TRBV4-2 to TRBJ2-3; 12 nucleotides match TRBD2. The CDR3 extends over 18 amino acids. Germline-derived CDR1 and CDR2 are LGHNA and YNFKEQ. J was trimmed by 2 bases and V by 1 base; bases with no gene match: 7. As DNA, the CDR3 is TGTGCCAGCAGCCAAGGACTAGCGGGAGTGTCTTCCACAGATACGCAGTATTTT. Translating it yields CASSQGLAGVSSTDTQYF.

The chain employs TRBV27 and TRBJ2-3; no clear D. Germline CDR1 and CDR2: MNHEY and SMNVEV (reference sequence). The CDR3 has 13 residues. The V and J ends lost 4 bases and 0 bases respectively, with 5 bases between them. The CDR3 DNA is TGTGCCAGCAGTTCGTATAGCACAGATACGCAGTATTTT. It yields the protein CASSSYSTDTQYF.

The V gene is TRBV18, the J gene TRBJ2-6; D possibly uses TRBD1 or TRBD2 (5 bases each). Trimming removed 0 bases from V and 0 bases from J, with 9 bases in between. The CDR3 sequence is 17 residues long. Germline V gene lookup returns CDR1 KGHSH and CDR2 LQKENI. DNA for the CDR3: TGTGCCAGCTCACCACCTTCGGGGCTCTCTGGGGCCAACGTCCTGACTTTC. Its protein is CASSPPSGLSGANVLTF.

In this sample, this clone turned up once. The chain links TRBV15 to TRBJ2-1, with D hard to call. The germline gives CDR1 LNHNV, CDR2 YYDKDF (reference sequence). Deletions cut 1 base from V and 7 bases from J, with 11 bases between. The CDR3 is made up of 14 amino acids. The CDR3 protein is CATSRVRAANEQFF. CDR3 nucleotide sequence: TGTGCCACCAGCAGAGTACGAGCAGCTAATGAGCAGTTCTTC.

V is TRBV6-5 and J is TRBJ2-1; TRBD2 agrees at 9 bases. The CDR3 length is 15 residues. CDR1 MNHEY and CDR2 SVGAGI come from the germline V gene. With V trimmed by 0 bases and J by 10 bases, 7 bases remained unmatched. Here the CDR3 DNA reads TGTGCCAGCAGTTACTCGGCGGGAGGGTCAGGGGAGCAGTTCTTC. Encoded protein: CASSYSAGGSGEQFF.

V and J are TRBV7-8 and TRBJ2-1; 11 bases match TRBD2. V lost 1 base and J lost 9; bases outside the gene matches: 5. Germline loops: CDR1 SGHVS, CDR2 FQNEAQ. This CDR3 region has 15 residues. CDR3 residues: CASSLGSGRVGEQFF. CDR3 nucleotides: TGTGCCAGCAGCTTAGGTAGCGGGAGGGTGGGTGAGCAGTTCTTC.

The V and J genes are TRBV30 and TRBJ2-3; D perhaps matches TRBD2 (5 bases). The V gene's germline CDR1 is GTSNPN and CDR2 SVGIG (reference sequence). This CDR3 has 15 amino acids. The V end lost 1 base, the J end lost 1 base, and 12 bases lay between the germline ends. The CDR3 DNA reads TGTGCCTGGAGTGAAACTAGTATTCGCACAGATACGCAGTATTTT. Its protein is CAWSETSIRTDTQYF.

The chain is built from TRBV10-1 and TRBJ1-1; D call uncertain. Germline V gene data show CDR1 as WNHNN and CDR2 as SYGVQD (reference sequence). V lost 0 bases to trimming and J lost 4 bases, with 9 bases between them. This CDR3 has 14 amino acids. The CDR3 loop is CASSESRVGTEAFF. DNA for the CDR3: TGCGCCAGCAGTGAGTCTAGGGTGGGCACTGAAGCTTTCTTT.

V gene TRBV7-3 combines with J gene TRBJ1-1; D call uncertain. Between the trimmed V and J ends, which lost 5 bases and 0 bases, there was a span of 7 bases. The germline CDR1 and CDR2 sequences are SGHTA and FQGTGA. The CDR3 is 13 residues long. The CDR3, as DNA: TGTGCCAGCAGCCCCTATATGAACACTGAAGCTTTCTTT. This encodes CASSPYMNTEAFF.